This entry lists 27 T cell receptor beta chains sequenced from one sample in a study of cytomegalovirus exposure and HLA in healthy donors. The PCR ran on 60 Vbeta and 13 Jbeta primers. Using immunoSEQ multiplex PCR, the repertoire was profiled, and TCRdb retains in-frame clones only, with some absent. The sample has under 200,000 clones; about two thirds are singletons. Material: PBMCs. These receptors were taken from a woman younger than 35 in good health and CMV-seropositive.

This clone was seen a single time. The chain links TRBV6-1 to TRBJ2-2; maybe TRBD2 (5 bases). This CDR3 spans 14 amino acids. Trimming removed 6 bases at V and 4 bases at J, with 12 bases between. CDR1 and CDR2 (germline): MNHNS, SASEGT. Here the CDR3 DNA reads TGTGCCAGCAGGGAGCCCCGGGGCACCGGGGAGCTGTTTTTT. Translation gives CASREPRGTGELFF.

The chain employs TRBV9 and TRBJ1-1; tentative D call: TRBD1 (6 bases). V lost 1 base to trimming and J lost 1 base, with 17 bases between them. Germline V lookup: CDR1 SGDLS, CDR2 YYNGEE. The length of the CDR3 is 17 residues. This CDR3 reads CASSVFDGRGGNTEAFF. CDR3 coding DNA: TGTGCCAGCAGCGTATTCGACGGACGAGGGGGGAACACTGAAGCTTTCTTT.

The chain carries TRBV27 and TRBJ1-1; unclear D gene. The ends were cut back, 6 bases at V and 1 base at J, with 9 bases in the middle. CDR1 and CDR2 from the germline V gene are MNHEY and SMNVEV (reference sequence). The CDR3 spans 13 residues. The CDR3 region has the DNA TGTGCCAGCAGGCCGCTCAGGAACACTGAAGCTTTCTTT. This encodes CASRPLRNTEAFF.

The CDR3 DNA reads TGTGCCTTCAACCGACGTGGGAGCTCCTACGAGCAGTACTTC. Translation gives CAFNRRGSSYEQYF. The chain combines TRBV30 with TRBJ2-7, with D possibly matching TRBD2 (5 bases). The CDR3 runs 14 residues. V lost 7 bases, J lost 0 bases, and 16 bases lay in between. The germline CDR1 and CDR2 sequences are GTSNPN and SVGIG (reference sequence).

V and J are TRBV7-2 and TRBJ2-7; D is perhaps TRBD2 (7 bases). Trimming stripped 5 bases from V and 4 bases from J, with 21 bases between. This CDR3 contains 16 residues. Germline loops: CDR1 SGHTA, CDR2 FQGNSA. The CDR3 DNA reads as TGTGCCAGCAGCCCAGGAAGGGGGGGGAGAATATACGAGCAGTACTTC. Residues: CASSPGRGGRIYEQYF. Filled out from reference TRBV7-2 and TRBJ2-7, the complete variable domain reads GAGVSQSPSNKVTEKGKDVELRCDPISGHTALYWYRQSLGQGLEFLIYFQGNSAPDKSGLPSDRFSAERTGGSVSTLTIQRTQQEDSAVYLCASSPGRGGRIYEQYFGPGTRLTVT.

This clone occurred once. The chain links TRBV7-9 to TRBJ1-1, with a weak D call TRBD1 (6 bases). CDR1 is SEHNR and CDR2 is FQNEAQ in the germline V gene (reference sequence). The CDR3 has 14 residues. V lost 5 bases and J 6 bases, leaving 16 bases between the germline ends. DNA of the CDR3: TGTGCCAGCAGCCTTCTCTCGGGACAACCTGAAGCTTTCTTT. Translated: CASSLLSGQPEAFF.

The chain has TRBV4-1 and TRBJ1-2, with D maybe TRBD1 (5 bases). CDR1 MGHRA and CDR2 YSYEKL come from the germline V gene. The CDR3 spans 18 residues. V dropped 4 bases and J dropped 1 base, with 22 bases sitting between them. As DNA, the CDR3 is TGCGCCAGCAGCCCGAGGTCAGGCGGGGCTGGGAGTAACTATGGCTACACCTTC. Residues: CASSPRSGGAGSNYGYTF.

The V and J genes are TRBV2 and TRBJ1-2; D possibly corresponds to TRBD1 (5 bases). CDR3 length: 14 amino acids. Germline V CDR1 and CDR2: SNHLY, FYNNEI. Trimming took 7 bases from V and 8 from J, leaving 20 bases between them. The CDR3: CASTPGGFSGGYTF. CDR3 sequence (DNA): TGTGCCAGCACCCCCGGGGGGTTTTCGGGCGGCTACACCTTC.

This chain connects TRBV6-1 to TRBJ2-6; D perhaps matches TRBD2 (5 bases). CDR1 and CDR2 from the germline V gene are MNHNS and SASEGT. The CDR3 is 18 amino acids. V dropped 3 bases and J dropped 2 bases, with 17 bases sitting between them. The CDR3 sequence: CASSDEGPARAGANVLTF. The DNA for the CDR3 is TGTGCCAGCAGTGACGAGGGCCCGGCTCGGGCTGGGGCCAACGTCCTGACTTTC.

CDR3 DNA: TGTGCCAGCAGCCCAAGACTAGCGGGACACACAGATACGCAGTATTTT. This gives the protein CASSPRLAGHTDTQYF. The chain recombines TRBV7-8 with TRBJ2-3; 11 positions agree with TRBD2. V shed 5 bases and J 2 bases; nucleotides not matched to a gene: 6. The CDR3 has 16 residues. Germline CDR1 and CDR2: SGHVS and FQNEAQ.

This chain links TRBV5-1 with TRBJ2-1; 12 bases match TRBD2. The V and J ends lost 5 bases and 10 bases, in that order; junction bases with no gene match: 10. Germline lookup yields CDR1 SGHRS and CDR2 YFSETQ. The CDR3 sequence is 15 residues long. The CDR3, as DNA: TGCGCCAGCAGGGAGGACGGACTAGCGGGAAAGGAGCAGTTCTTC. Translating gives CASREDGLAGKEQFF.

The rearrangement links TRBV6-5 to TRBJ2-7; 10 bases match TRBD1. This CDR3 has 16 residues. V lost 3 bases to trimming and J lost 4 bases; unmatched junction nucleotides: 9. Germline V gives CDR1 MNHEY, CDR2 SVGAGI. DNA for the CDR3: TGTGCCAGCAGTTATGGGCCGGGACAGGGGCGGTACGAGCAGTACTTC. Translating it yields CASSYGPGQGRYEQYF.

This chain joins TRBV7-2 and TRBJ2-6; TRBD1 matches 10 bases. The CDR3 spans 18 residues. Germline values: CDR1 SGHTA, CDR2 FQGNSA. V was pared by 4 bases and J by 0 bases, with 6 bases of the junction left unmatched. The CDR3: CASSSRQGARSGANVLTF. CDR3 nucleotide sequence: TGTGCCAGCAGCTCCCGACAGGGGGCTCGCTCTGGGGCCAACGTCCTGACTTTC.

The chain employs TRBV27 and TRBJ1-4; 10 bases line up with TRBD1. This CDR3 has 16 amino acids. Germline CDR1 is MNHEY and CDR2 is SMNVEV (reference sequence). Trimming at V came to 6 bases and at J to 0 bases, leaving 4 bases not matched to a gene. The CDR3 DNA reads as TGTGCCAGCAGGCCGGGACAGGGGACAACTAATGAAAAACTGTTTTTT. Translation: CASRPGQGTTNEKLFF.

V gene TRBV2 combines with J gene TRBJ2-2, with 8 bases fitting TRBD2. The CDR3 loop spans 17 amino acids. V trimming: 6 bases; J trimming: 2 bases; junction bases outside the gene matches: 11. CDR1 is SNHLY, CDR2 FYNNEI, per germline. The CDR3 spells CASSEVGGRRNTGELFF. The CDR3 nucleotides are TGTGCCAGCAGCGAGGTTGGCGGGAGGCGTAACACCGGGGAGCTGTTTTTT.

This clone was picked up a small number of times. The chain employs TRBV2 and TRBJ2-2; 13 positions match TRBD2. Germline V gene lookup returns CDR1 SNHLY and CDR2 FYNNEI. Losses at the gene ends were 8 bases for V and 5 bases for J; bases not matched to a gene: 5. This CDR3 is built from 15 residues. DNA of the CDR3: TGTGCCAGCGTTGGACTAGCGGGAGTTACCGGGGAGCTGTTTTTT. Translated: CASVGLAGVTGELFF.

This clone appeared a few times. The chain has TRBV7-9 and TRBJ2-2; 9 nucleotides line up with TRBD1. CDR3 length: 16 amino acids. The V gene end was trimmed by 1 base and the J gene end by 4 bases; junction bases not matched to a gene: 4. The germline V gene encodes CDR1 SEHNR and CDR2 FQNEAQ (reference sequence). CDR3: CASSLVGQGLTGELFF. Here the CDR3 DNA reads TGTGCCAGCAGCTTAGTGGGACAGGGACTCACCGGGGAGCTGTTTTTT.

The chain employs TRBV27 and TRBJ1-5, with D possibly matching TRBD1 (6 bases). The V and J ends lost 6 bases and 1 base respectively, with 25 bases between them. The CDR3 is 19 amino acids. Germline-derived CDR1 and CDR2 are MNHEY and SMNVEV (reference sequence). The CDR3 spells CASSPVAGDGSRSNQPQHF. CDR3 bases: TGTGCCAGCAGCCCCGTGGCAGGGGATGGGTCGCGAAGCAATCAGCCCCAGCATTTT.

This chain uses TRBV6-1 with TRBJ1-1; D remains ambiguous. This CDR3 has 20 amino acids. Germline assignment: CDR1 MNHNS and CDR2 SASEGT. Trimming stripped 3 bases from V and 4 bases from J, with 30 bases between. CDR3 loop: CASSELGSGGEGGRFTEAFF. The DNA of the CDR3 is TGTGCCAGCAGTGAGTTGGGAAGCGGCGGTGAAGGCGGGCGATTCACTGAAGCTTTCTTT.

This rearrangement joins TRBV7-2 to TRBJ2-7, with 11 bases matching TRBD2. Germline assignment: CDR1 SGHTA and CDR2 FQGNSA. V was clipped by 3 bases and J by 4 bases; unmatched bases: 8. The CDR3 sequence is 16 residues long. CDR3 in amino acids: CASSFVSGRAFYEQYF. CDR3 sequence (DNA): TGTGCCAGCAGCTTCGTTAGCGGGAGGGCCTTTTACGAGCAGTACTTC. The variable domain in full, with the rest retrieved from reference TRBV7-2 and TRBJ2-7, is GAGVSQSPSNKVTEKGKDVELRCDPISGHTALYWYRQSLGQGLEFLIYFQGNSAPDKSGLPSDRFSAERTGGSVSTLTIQRTQQEDSAVYLCASSFVSGRAFYEQYFGPGTRLTVT.

The chain has TRBV7-9 and TRBJ2-3, with D maybe TRBD2 (5 bases). Germline assignment: CDR1 SEHNR and CDR2 FQNEAQ (reference sequence). With 5 bases removed from V and 2 bases from J, the gap between germline ends came to 8 bases. This CDR3 is 13 amino acids long. In DNA, the CDR3 is TGTGCCAGCAGCAGAGGGTACACAGATACGCAGTATTTT. Amino acid sequence: CASSRGYTDTQYF.

The CDR3 nucleotides are TGTGCCAGTAGTATCAATTACAGGGAGTACGAGCAGTACTTC. Residues: CASSINYREYEQYF. The chain links TRBV19 to TRBJ2-7; D may be TRBD1 (6 bases). In germline, CDR1 is LNHDA, CDR2 SQIVND (reference sequence). This CDR3 spans 14 amino acids. The V and J ends lost 3 bases and 4 bases respectively, with 13 bases between them. Supplemented by reference TRBV19 and TRBJ2-7, the full variable domain reads DGGITQSPKYLFRKEGQNVTLSCEQNLNHDAMYWYRQDPGQGLRLIYYSQIVNDFQKGDIAEGYSVSREKKESFPLTVTSAQKNPTAFYLCASSINYREYEQYFGPGTRLTVT.

This clone was counted between two and nine times. The chain has TRBV6-1 and TRBJ2-1; 7 bases match TRBD2. Looked up from germline, CDR1 is MNHNS and CDR2 is SASEGT. J lost 10 bases, V lost 4 bases, and 7 bases had no gene match. The CDR3 extends over 13 amino acids. The DNA for the CDR3 is TGTGCCAGCAGTGGGGACTACTTGAACGAGCAGTTCTTC. This gives the protein CASSGDYLNEQFF.

The sample holds one count of this clone. The CDR3 bases are TGTGCCAGCAGCTCCCCAGCGGTGATGAACACTGAAGCTTTCTTT. It specifies CASSSPAVMNTEAFF. This sequence joins TRBV7-2 and TRBJ1-1; D remains unclear. The CDR3 extends over 15 amino acids. CDR1 and CDR2 (germline): SGHTA, FQGNSA. V shed 4 bases and J shed 0 bases, with 12 bases lying between them.

The genes are TRBV19 and TRBJ2-7; 9 bases are shared with TRBD2. Germline trimming cut 7 bases from V and 6 bases from J; bases unmatched to any gene: 7. The CDR3 totals 13 residues. CDR1 and CDR2 (germline): LNHDA, SQIVND (reference sequence). The CDR3 reads CASNAGGAGEQYF. CDR3 in DNA: TGTGCCAGTAACGCGGGGGGGGCGGGCGAGCAGTACTTC.

The rearrangement joins TRBV2 to TRBJ2-5; D is uncertain. The V and J ends lost 7 bases and 1 base respectively, with 4 bases between them. The CDR3 is 11 residues long. Germline CDR1 SNHLY, CDR2 FYNNEI. The CDR3 protein is CASNLQETQYF. The CDR3 DNA is TGTGCCAGCAATCTCCAAGAGACCCAGTACTTC.

This chain connects TRBV4-3 to TRBJ2-1, with a tentative D call TRBD1 (5 bases). Germline CDR1 and CDR2: LGHNA and YSLEER. V lost 0 bases and J lost 6, with 12 bases in between. This CDR3 contains 15 residues. The CDR3 bases are TGCGCCAGCAGCCAAGATAGTAGGGGCCTCAATGAGCAGTTCTTC. It specifies CASSQDSRGLNEQFF.